The TCR beta chain under discussion was sequenced for a study of T cells in narcolepsy. Trimming removed 0 bases from V and 6 bases from J; junction bases left unmatched: 17. Germline values: CDR1 LNHNV, CDR2 YYDKDF (reference sequence). The CDR3 extends over 20 amino acids. Points on this clone: Its antigen is not identified.

Study-level results: In some patient and control memory CD4+ samples, autoreactive clones were absent. Reportedly, autoreactive clonotypes were serially detected in patients' blood but not controls'. Comparing one patient's CSF and blood CD4+ clonotypes highlighted HCRT- and TRIB2-specific autoreactive clonotypes.

Assay: immunoSEQ multiplex PCR; the TCRdb copy retains only in-frame clones and omits some. The sample includes over 25,000 clones, approximately 87% seen only once; the top ten take roughly 1.2%. The chain is built from TRBV15 and TRBJ2-1; 10 positions match TRBD2. This sequence originates from a human donor with narcolepsy. Sample: CD45RA- memory CD4+ T cells from PBMCs. The DNA for the CDR3 is TGTGCCACCAGCAGAGATCTTCGGGGGCAGGGACTAGCGACCTCCAATGAGCAGTTCTTC. This codes for CATSRDLRGQGLATSNEQFF.